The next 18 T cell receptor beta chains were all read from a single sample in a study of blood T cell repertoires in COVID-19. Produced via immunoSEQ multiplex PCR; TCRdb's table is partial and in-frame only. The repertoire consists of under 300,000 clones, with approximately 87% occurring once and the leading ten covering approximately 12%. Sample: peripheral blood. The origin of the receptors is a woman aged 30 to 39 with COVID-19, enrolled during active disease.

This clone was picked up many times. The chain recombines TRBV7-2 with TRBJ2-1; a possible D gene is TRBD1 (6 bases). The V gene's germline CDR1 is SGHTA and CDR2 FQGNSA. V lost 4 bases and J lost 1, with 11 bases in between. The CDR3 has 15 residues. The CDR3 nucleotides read TGTGCCAGCAGCTCAGGGACAAGTTCCTACAATGAGCAGTTCTTC. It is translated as CASSSGTSSYNEQFF.

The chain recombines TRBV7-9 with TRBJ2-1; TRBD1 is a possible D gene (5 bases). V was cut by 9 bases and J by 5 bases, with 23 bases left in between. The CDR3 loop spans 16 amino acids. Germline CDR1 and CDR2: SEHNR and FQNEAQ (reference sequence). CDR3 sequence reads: CASRGAGSGLNNEQFF. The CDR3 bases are TGTGCCAGTCGAGGAGCAGGGTCAGGTTTAAACAATGAGCAGTTCTTC.

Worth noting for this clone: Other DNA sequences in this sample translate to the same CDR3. The CDR3 DNA is TGTGCCAGCAGTTTGGACAGCTACGAGCAGTACTTC. Its protein product is CASSLDSYEQYF. This chain uses TRBV28 with TRBJ2-7; weak D call: TRBD1 (6 bases). The germline gives CDR1 MDHEN, CDR2 SYDVKM. Trimming removed 3 bases from V and 3 bases from J, with 6 bases in between. The CDR3 is 12 amino acids.

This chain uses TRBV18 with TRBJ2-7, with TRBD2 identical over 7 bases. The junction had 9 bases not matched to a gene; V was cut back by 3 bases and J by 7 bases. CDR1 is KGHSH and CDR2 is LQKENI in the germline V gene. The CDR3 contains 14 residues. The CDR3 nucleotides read TGTGCCAGCTCACCGGGGGGGTCGATGGGAGAGCAGTACTTC. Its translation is CASSPGGSMGEQYF.

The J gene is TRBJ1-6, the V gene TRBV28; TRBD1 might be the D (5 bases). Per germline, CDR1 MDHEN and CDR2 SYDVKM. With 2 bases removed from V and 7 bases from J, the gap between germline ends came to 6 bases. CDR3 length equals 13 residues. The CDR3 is CASSLRQNSPLHF. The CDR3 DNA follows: TGTGCCAGCAGTTTACGACAGAATTCACCCCTCCACTTT. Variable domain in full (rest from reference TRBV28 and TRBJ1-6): DVKVTQSSRYLVKRTGEKVFLECVQDMDHENMFWYRQDPGLGLRLIYFSYDVKMKEKGDIPEGYSVSREKKERFSLILESASTNQTSMYLCASSLRQNSPLHFGNGTRLTVT.

CDR3 sequence (DNA): TGCGCCAGCAGCCAAGATAGGTGGAGCGGGGGGGCCAATGAGCAGTTCTTC. Protein product: CASSQDRWSGGANEQFF. The chain couples TRBV4-1 to TRBJ2-1, with 10 bases fitting TRBD2. This CDR3 region has 17 residues. J lost 6 bases, V lost 0 bases, and 8 bases had no gene match. Germline assignment: CDR1 MGHRA and CDR2 YSYEKL.

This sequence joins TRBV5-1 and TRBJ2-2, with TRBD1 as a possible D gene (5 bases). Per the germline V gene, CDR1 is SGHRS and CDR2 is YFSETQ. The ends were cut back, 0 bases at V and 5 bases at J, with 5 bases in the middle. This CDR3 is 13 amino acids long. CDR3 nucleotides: TGCGCCAGCAGCTTGGAGGGGACCGGGGAGCTGTTTTTT. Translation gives CASSLEGTGELFF.

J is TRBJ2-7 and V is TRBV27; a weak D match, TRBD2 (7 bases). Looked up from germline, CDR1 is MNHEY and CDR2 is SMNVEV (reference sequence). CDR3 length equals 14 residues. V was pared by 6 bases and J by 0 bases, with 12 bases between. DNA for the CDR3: TGTGCCAGCAGGGTGGGGGGGGCCTCCTACGAGCAGTACTTC. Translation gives CASRVGGASYEQYF.

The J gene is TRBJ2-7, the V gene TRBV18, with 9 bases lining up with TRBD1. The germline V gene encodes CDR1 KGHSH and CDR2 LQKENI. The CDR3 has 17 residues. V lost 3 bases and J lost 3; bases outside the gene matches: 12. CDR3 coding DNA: TGTGCCAGCTCACCGCTGAACCCGACAGGGGGAGGCTACGAGCAGTACTTC. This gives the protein CASSPLNPTGGGYEQYF.

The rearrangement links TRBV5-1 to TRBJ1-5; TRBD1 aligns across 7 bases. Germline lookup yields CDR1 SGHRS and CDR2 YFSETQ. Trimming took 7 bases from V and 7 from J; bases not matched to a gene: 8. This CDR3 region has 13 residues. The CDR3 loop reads CASSRQGEQPQHF. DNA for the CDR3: TGCGCCAGCTCAAGACAGGGAGAACAGCCCCAGCATTTT.

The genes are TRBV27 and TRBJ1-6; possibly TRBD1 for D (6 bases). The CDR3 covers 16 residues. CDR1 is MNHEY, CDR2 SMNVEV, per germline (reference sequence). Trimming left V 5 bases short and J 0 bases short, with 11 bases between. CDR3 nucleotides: TGTGCCAGCAGTGCAGGGGCCAACTCCTATAATTCACCCCTCCACTTT. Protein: CASSAGANSYNSPLHF.

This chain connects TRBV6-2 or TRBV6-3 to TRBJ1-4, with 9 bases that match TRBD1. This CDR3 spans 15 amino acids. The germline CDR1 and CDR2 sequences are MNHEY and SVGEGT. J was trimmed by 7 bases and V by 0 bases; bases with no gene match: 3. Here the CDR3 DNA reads TGTGCCAGCAGTTACTCGGGACAGGGCAGTGAAAAACTGTTTTTT. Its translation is CASSYSGQGSEKLFF.

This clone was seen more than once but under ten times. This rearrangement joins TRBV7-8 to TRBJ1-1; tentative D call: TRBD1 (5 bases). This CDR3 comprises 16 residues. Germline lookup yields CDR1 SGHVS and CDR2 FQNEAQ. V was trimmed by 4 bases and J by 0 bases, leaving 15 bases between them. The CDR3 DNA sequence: TGTGCCAGCAGCTACCCCGCGCAGGGCCTGAACACTGAAGCTTTCTTT. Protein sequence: CASSYPAQGLNTEAFF. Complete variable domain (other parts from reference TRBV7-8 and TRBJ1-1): GAGVSQSPRYKVAKRGQDVALRCDPISGHVSLFWYQQALGQGPEFLTYFQNEAQLDKSGLPSDRFFAERPEGSVSTLKIQRTQQEDSAVYLCASSYPAQGLNTEAFFGQGTRLTVV.

In nucleotides, the CDR3 is TGTGCCAGCAGTGAAGCTGGGGGGACAGGGGGTATATATGGCTACACCTTC. Translated: CASSEAGGTGGIYGYTF. The genes are TRBV6-1 and TRBJ1-2; 11 bases are shared with TRBD1. CDR1 is MNHNS, CDR2 SASEGT, per germline. V was pared by 0 bases and J by 5 bases, with 8 bases of the junction left unmatched. This CDR3 region has 17 residues.

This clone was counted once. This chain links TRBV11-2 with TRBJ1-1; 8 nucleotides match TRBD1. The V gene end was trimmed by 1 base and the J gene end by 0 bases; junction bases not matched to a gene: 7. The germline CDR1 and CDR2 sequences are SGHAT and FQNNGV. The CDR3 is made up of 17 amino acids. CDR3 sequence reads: CASSLVQGVSMNTEAFF. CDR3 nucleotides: TGTGCCAGCAGCTTAGTACAGGGGGTTTCCATGAACACTGAAGCTTTCTTT.

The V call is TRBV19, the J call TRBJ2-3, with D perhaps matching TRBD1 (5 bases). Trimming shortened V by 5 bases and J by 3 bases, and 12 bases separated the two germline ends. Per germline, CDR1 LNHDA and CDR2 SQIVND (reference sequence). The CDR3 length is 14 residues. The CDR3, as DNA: TGTGCCAGTAGTCCAGGGTCTCCGACAGATACGCAGTATTTT. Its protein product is CASSPGSPTDTQYF.

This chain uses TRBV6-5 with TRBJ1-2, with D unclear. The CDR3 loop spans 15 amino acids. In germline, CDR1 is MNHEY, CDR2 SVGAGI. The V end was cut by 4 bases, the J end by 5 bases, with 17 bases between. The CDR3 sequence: CASSSSQTVLYGYTF. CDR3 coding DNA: TGTGCCAGCAGTTCATCTCAAACGGTCCTTTATGGCTACACCTTC.

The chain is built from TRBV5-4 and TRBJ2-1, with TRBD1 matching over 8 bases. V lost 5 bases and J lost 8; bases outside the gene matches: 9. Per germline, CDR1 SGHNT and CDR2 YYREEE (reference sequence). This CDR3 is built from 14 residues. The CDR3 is CASSKDRDIHEQFF. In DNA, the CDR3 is TGTGCCAGCAGTAAGGACAGGGATATCCATGAGCAGTTCTTC. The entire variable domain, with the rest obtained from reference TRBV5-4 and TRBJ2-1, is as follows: ETGVTQSPTHLIKTRGQQVTLRCSSQSGHNTVSWYQQALGQGPQFIFQYYREEENGRGNFPPRFSGLQFPNYSSELNVNALELDDSALYLCASSKDRDIHEQFFGPGTRLTVL.